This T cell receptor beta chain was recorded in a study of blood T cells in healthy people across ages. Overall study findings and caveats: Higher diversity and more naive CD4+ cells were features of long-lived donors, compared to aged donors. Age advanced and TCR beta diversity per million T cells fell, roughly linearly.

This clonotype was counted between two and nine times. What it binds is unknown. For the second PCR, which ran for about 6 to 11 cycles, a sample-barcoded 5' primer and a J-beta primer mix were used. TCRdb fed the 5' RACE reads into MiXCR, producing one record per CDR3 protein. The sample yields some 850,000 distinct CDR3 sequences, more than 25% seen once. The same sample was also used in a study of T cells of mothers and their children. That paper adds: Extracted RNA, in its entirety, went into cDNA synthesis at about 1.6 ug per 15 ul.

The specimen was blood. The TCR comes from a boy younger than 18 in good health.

The CDR3 protein is CASSQLSYEQYF. The CDR3 DNA reads as TGTGCCAGCAGCCAACTCTCCTACGAGCAGTACTTC. The J gene is TRBJ2-7, the V gene TRBV3-1; D gene uncertain. V was trimmed by 2 bases and J by 0 bases, leaving 2 bases between them. CDR3 length: 12 amino acids. The V gene's germline CDR1 is LGHDT and CDR2 YNNKEL (reference sequence).